This T cell receptor beta chain was obtained from a study of Ad26.COV2.S vaccination and SARS-CoV-2 variants. Study information: Ad26.COV2.S was injected intramuscularly once or twice, 56 days apart. Study results and limitations: Substantial response breadth was reportedly seen for spike-specific CD8+ and CD4+ T cells after vaccination. Placebo and vaccine recipients had non-spike TCR breadth that was similar.

Comments on this clone: Its antigen is still unknown.

Libraries were prepared by immunoSEQ multiplex PCR; TCRdb keeps only in-frame clonotypes and omits some of them. The table lists some 370,000 clones, 83% of them singletons, with 7% to 9.5% in the top ten. Treatment denoted: some 19 received Ad26.COV2.S at low or high dose, single or two shots; roughly 5 received placebo; per-sample allocation not given. Sample collection was performed on day 63 after the first vaccine or placebo injection. An adult of 18-55 years in Boston served as donor. Germline V gene data show CDR1 as LNHNV and CDR2 as YYDKDF (reference sequence). The CDR3 covers 16 residues. V gave up 0 bases and J gave up 4 bases; unmatched junction bases: 6.

The chain recombines TRBV15 with TRBJ2-7; TRBD1 agrees at 10 bases. The TCR originated in a person aged 18-65 years who received the Ad26.COV2.S COVID-19 vaccine or a placebo. The sequencing here drew on peripheral blood, taken in a trial of Ad26.COV2.S vaccine versus placebo. The chain's CDR3 is CATSRDLVDRGYEQYF. CDR3 sequence (DNA): TGTGCCACCAGCAGAGATCTAGTGGACAGGGGGTACGAGCAGTACTTC.